The clone carrying this TCR beta chain appeared a few times. These data come from a study of blood T cell repertoires in COVID-19. Background on the study: The United States, Italy and Spain were the sources of the acute and convalescent COVID-19 samples.

In the original analysis: By means of reference gene primer amplification, nucleated cell counts were estimated. Sequencing was performed with immunoSEQ multiplex PCR; in TCRdb, only in-frame clones are kept and a portion is missing. V and J calls and clone size are those listed in that table; D and trimming were worked out from the DNA. The sample has about 120,000 clones; 80% are singletons. The CDR3 loop spans 13 amino acids. The J segment lost 7 bases and the V segment lost 5 bases, leaving 7 bases of the junction unmatched. The germline V gene encodes CDR1 LGHNA and CDR2 YSLEER. V usage is TRBV4-3 and J usage is TRBJ2-7, with 8 bases lining up with TRBD1. Material: peripheral blood. The receptor was isolated from a man aged 55 to 70 with active or convalescent COVID-19. The DNA for the CDR3 is TGCGCCAGCAGCGCGGACAGGGAGCGGGAGCAGTACTTC. Amino acid sequence: CASSADREREQYF.